The clone carrying this T cell receptor (beta chain) occurred once. Its specificity is not known. This sample was included in a study of molecular identifiers for immune sequencing clone quantification. Overall study findings and caveats: A single cell's spiked Jurkat TCR RNA was reportedly detectable among more than 950,000 naive cells.

Sorting defined naive CD8 T cells as CD8+CD4-CCR7+CD45RA+. Bulk TCR libraries were made with methods that had been previously described and with listed TCR primers. A single record per CDR3 protein comes from TCRdb applying MiXCR to the PCR reads. Altogether about 630,000 distinct CDR3 sequences are present, about 25% being singletons, with the ten largest covering around 0.78%. There are 16 residues in the CDR3. Per the germline V gene, CDR1 is SGDLS and CDR2 is YYNGEE. Trimming removed 2 bases from V and 6 bases from J, with 18 bases in between. The material sequenced was naive CD8+ T cells from blood, with Jurkat cell RNA spiked in. This sample's subset: FACS-sorted CD8+CD4-CCR7+CD45RA+ naive T cells. The sequence came from a human donor in good health. Some libraries in this study had Jurkat cell RNA spiked in. The chain links TRBV9 to TRBJ2-1; D may be TRBD2 (5 bases). Here the CDR3 DNA reads TGTGCCAGCAGCGTTTCGACTGCCGGAGGCTCCAATGAGCAGTTCTTC. Amino acids: CASSVSTAGGSNEQFF.